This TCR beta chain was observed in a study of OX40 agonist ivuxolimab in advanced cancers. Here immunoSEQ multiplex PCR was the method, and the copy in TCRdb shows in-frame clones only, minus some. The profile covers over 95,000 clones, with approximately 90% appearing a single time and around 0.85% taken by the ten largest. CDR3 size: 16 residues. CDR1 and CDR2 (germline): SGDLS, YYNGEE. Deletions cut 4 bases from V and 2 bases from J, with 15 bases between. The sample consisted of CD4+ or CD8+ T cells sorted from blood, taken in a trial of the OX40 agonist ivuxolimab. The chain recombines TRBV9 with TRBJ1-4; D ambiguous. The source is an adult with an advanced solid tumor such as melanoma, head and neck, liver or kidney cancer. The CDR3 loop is CASSPGEGHTNEKLFF. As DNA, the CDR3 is TGTGCCAGCAGCCCGGGAGAAGGGCACACTAATGAAAAACTGTTTTTT.